A single sample is the source of the 26 T cell receptor beta chains below, sequenced in a study of blood T cell repertoires in COVID-19. Using immunoSEQ multiplex PCR, the repertoire was profiled, and TCRdb retains in-frame clones only, with some absent. The data show around 250,000 clones, with approximately 77% seen just once and roughly 3% held by the top ten. The sequencing sample was made of peripheral blood. All receptors come from a woman between 18 and 30 years old with acute or convalescent COVID-19.

To note about this clone: Other nucleotide sequences in the sample specify the same CDR3. The chain carries TRBV30 and TRBJ2-1; 9 nucleotides agree with TRBD2. The length of the CDR3 is 13 residues. The V gene end was trimmed by 8 bases and the J gene end by 0 bases; junction bases not matched to a gene: 2. Germline lookup yields CDR1 GTSNPN and CDR2 SVGIG (reference sequence). The CDR3 bases are TGTGCCCGTAGCGGGAGCTCCTACAATGAGCAGTTCTTC. It codes for CARSGSSYNEQFF.

The V call is TRBV29-1, the J call TRBJ2-3, with D possibly being TRBD1 (5 bases). The V end lost 0 bases, the J end lost 2 bases, and 12 bases lay between the germline ends. Germline assignment: CDR1 SQVTM and CDR2 ANQGSEA. This CDR3 has 15 residues. The CDR3 coding sequence is TGCAGCGTTGAAGAAGGTAGGGGTTACACAGATACGCAGTATTTT. Protein product: CSVEEGRGYTDTQYF.

The chain joins TRBV28 to TRBJ1-2; tentatively, D is TRBD1 (6 bases). V gave up 7 bases and J gave up 6 bases, with 15 bases separating them. CDR1 and CDR2 (germline): MDHEN, SYDVKM. This CDR3 is built from 13 residues. CDR3: CASNPGQKDGYTF. DNA of the CDR3: TGTGCCAGCAACCCGGGACAAAAGGATGGCTACACCTTC.

The chain carries TRBV9 and TRBJ2-1; 13 bases align to TRBD2. CDR3 length: 13 amino acids. The V segment lost 3 bases and the J segment 15 bases; nucleotides outside the gene matches: 6. The V gene's germline CDR1 is SGDLS and CDR2 YYNGEE. In DNA, the CDR3 is TGTGCCAGCAGCGGGACTAGCGGGAGAGGACCGTTCTTC. Its translation is CASSGTSGRGPFF.

This clone turned up a few times. The chain joins TRBV6-9 to TRBJ2-2; D is uncertain. CDR1 is MNHGY, CDR2 SVAAGI, per germline. V dropped 7 bases and J dropped 5 bases, with 11 bases sitting between them. This CDR3 has 13 residues. The CDR3 region has the DNA TGTGCCAGCATCCCCCGTCGGACCGGGGAGCTGTTTTTT. It yields the protein CASIPRRTGELFF.

The chain links TRBV6-2 or TRBV6-3 to TRBJ2-7; TRBD1 is a possible D gene (7 bases). Trimming cost V 1 base and J 3 bases, with 16 bases left between them. This CDR3 spans 16 amino acids. Germline-derived CDR1 and CDR2 are MNHEY and SVGEGT. The CDR3 sequence is CASSYWGDRTYYEQYF. The CDR3 coding sequence is TGTGCCAGCAGTTACTGGGGGGACAGAACCTACTACGAGCAGTACTTC.

This clone was seen more than once but under ten times. The chain recombines TRBV4-3 with TRBJ2-2; 15 nucleotides align to TRBD2. After removal of 3 bases from V and 3 bases from J, the junction contained 11 bases not matched to a gene. CDR1 is LGHNA, CDR2 YSLEER, per germline. The CDR3 sequence is 20 residues long. CDR3 bases: TGCGCCAGCAGCCACCCCCCGGGACTAGCGGGAGGCCACTACACCGGGGAGCTGTTTTTT. This encodes CASSHPPGLAGGHYTGELFF.

The chain is built from TRBV20-1 and TRBJ1-3; D unclear. V shed 3 bases and J shed 0 bases, with 9 bases lying between them. Per germline, CDR1 DFQATT and CDR2 SNEGSKA (reference sequence). There are 14 residues in the CDR3. CDR3 sequence (DNA): TGCAGTGCTAGTTCCCGTCCCTCTGGAAACACCATATATTTT. Its translation is CSASSRPSGNTIYF.

The chain combines TRBV5-1 with TRBJ1-2, with TRBD1 matching over 9 bases. V shed 5 bases, J shed 6 bases, and the junction held 14 bases outside the gene matches. This CDR3 spans 16 amino acids. Germline-derived CDR1 and CDR2 are SGHRS and YFSETQ. As DNA, the CDR3 is TGCGCCAGCAGAACCCTTACACAGGGGGCGTTTCATGGCTACACCTTC. Translated: CASRTLTQGAFHGYTF.

This chain connects TRBV2 to TRBJ1-2; 8 nucleotides match TRBD1. V lost 6 bases and J lost 3; bases outside the gene matches: 9. Germline V gene lookup returns CDR1 SNHLY and CDR2 FYNNEI. The CDR3 length is 15 residues. CDR3: CASSPRTGRDYGYTF. In DNA form, the CDR3 reads TGTGCCAGCAGCCCGCGGACAGGGAGAGACTATGGCTACACCTTC.

About this clone itself: This sample also contains other DNA sequences that code for the same CDR3. The J gene is TRBJ2-5, the V gene TRBV5-1; 9 bases are shared with TRBD2. The trim removed 0 bases at V and 5 bases at J, leaving 8 bases unmatched. CDR3 size: 16 residues. From germline, CDR1 is SGHRS and CDR2 YFSETQ. The chain's CDR3 is CASSLALAGIQETQYF. CDR3 DNA: TGCGCCAGCAGCTTGGCCCTAGCGGGAATTCAGGAGACCCAGTACTTC.

The J gene is TRBJ2-2, the V gene TRBV19, with D perhaps matching TRBD1 (6 bases). Germline CDR1 reads LNHDA; CDR2 reads SQIVND (reference sequence). V lost 5 bases and J 3 bases, leaving 10 bases between the germline ends. The CDR3 spans 14 residues. In DNA form, the CDR3 reads TGTGCCAGTAGTTTCCGGACAGACACCGGGGAGCTGTTTTTT. Encoded protein: CASSFRTDTGELFF.

A single count supports this clone. The CDR3 DNA follows: TGTGCCAGCAGTTTAGCGGGAGTGGGCAATGAGCAGTTCTTC. This codes for CASSLAGVGNEQFF. The V and J genes are TRBV28 and TRBJ2-1; TRBD2 matches 7 bases. CDR3 size: 14 residues. Unmatched junction bases numbered 4, after V lost 2 bases and J lost 6 bases. In germline, CDR1 is MDHEN, CDR2 SYDVKM.

The chain uses TRBV5-4 and TRBJ2-7, with TRBD2 identical over 7 bases. Germline assignment: CDR1 SGHNT and CDR2 YYREEE (reference sequence). CDR3 size: 17 residues. Trimming removed 0 bases from V and 1 base from J; junction bases left unmatched: 10. CDR3 amino acids: CASSLDSGMGGSYEQYF. CDR3 coding DNA: TGTGCCAGCAGCTTGGATTCCGGCATGGGAGGGTCCTACGAGCAGTACTTC. Drawing the rest from reference TRBV5-4 and TRBJ2-7, the complete variable domain is ETGVTQSPTHLIKTRGQQVTLRCSSQSGHNTVSWYQQALGQGPQFIFQYYREEENGRGNFPPRFSGLQFPNYSSELNVNALELDDSALYLCASSLDSGMGGSYEQYFGPGTRLTVT.

The chain joins TRBV5-5 to TRBJ1-2, with TRBD1 matching 8 bases. This CDR3 spans 14 amino acids. V was pared by 0 bases and J by 3 bases, with 1 base of the junction left unmatched. In germline, CDR1 is SGHKS, CDR2 YYEKEE (reference sequence). For the CDR3, the DNA is TGTGCCAGCAGCTTGGGGGGACAGGACTATGGCTACACCTTC. Amino acids: CASSLGGQDYGYTF.

This clone showed up just a few times. The V call is TRBV27, the J call TRBJ1-4; 11 nucleotides line up with TRBD1. Germline CDR1 is MNHEY and CDR2 is SMNVEV (reference sequence). The CDR3 totals 14 residues. V lost 5 bases to trimming and J lost 13 bases; unmatched junction nucleotides: 9. CDR3 bases: TGTGCCAGCAGTCCGGACAGGGGGCGTCGTAGACTGTTTTTT. It encodes CASSPDRGRRRLFF.

CDR3 loop: CASSLGLGQGRYEQYF. The CDR3 DNA is TGTGCCAGCAGCTTGGGGCTGGGACAGGGGAGATACGAGCAGTACTTC. The chain is built from TRBV5-6 and TRBJ2-7, with 10 bases matching TRBD1. V lost 0 bases and J lost 4; bases outside the gene matches: 7. Germline CDR1 reads SGHDT; CDR2 reads YYEEEE. There are 16 residues in the CDR3. The variable domain in full, completed from reference TRBV5-6 and TRBJ2-7, reads DAGVTQSPTHLIKTRGQQVTLRCSPKSGHDTVSWYQQALGQGPQFIFQYYEEEERQRGNFPDRFSGHQFPNYSSELNVNALLLGDSALYLCASSLGLGQGRYEQYFGPGTRLTVT.

The chain employs TRBV5-1 and TRBJ1-1, with TRBD1 as a possible D gene (6 bases). This CDR3 is built from 13 residues. The germline V gene has CDR1 SGHRS and CDR2 YFSETQ. V lost 4 bases, J lost 3 bases, and 10 bases lay in between. CDR3 loop: CASSTSGDTEAFF. In DNA form, the CDR3 reads TGCGCCAGCAGCACCTCAGGGGACACTGAAGCTTTCTTT.

V and J are TRBV2 and TRBJ1-1; the match to TRBD1 covers 9 bases. Germline CDR1 is SNHLY and CDR2 is FYNNEI. CDR3 length equals 14 residues. Trimming took 9 bases from V and 7 from J; bases not matched to a gene: 12. The CDR3 nucleotides are TGTGCCAGGGAAGCGACGACAGGGGGGAATGAAGCTTTCTTT. Translating gives CAREATTGGNEAFF.

This clone showed up just a few times. The chain employs TRBV7-2 and TRBJ2-7, with TRBD2 identical over 7 bases. V lost 4 bases, J lost 2 bases, and 11 bases stayed unmatched. The CDR3 sequence is 16 residues long. The germline gives CDR1 SGHTA, CDR2 FQGNSA. The DNA for the CDR3 is TGTGCCAGCAGCTCATGGGTCGGCGGGAGCGCCTACGAGCAGTACTTC. It yields the protein CASSSWVGGSAYEQYF.

The chain has TRBV7-9 and TRBJ1-3, with TRBD1 as a possible D gene (6 bases). The CDR3 spans 17 residues. V lost 0 bases to trimming and J lost 0 bases, with 12 bases between them. Germline CDR1 reads SEHNR; CDR2 reads FQNEAQ (reference sequence). CDR3 in DNA: TGTGCCAGCAGCTTAGCCGGGGACATCTTCTCTGGAAACACCATATATTTT. Protein sequence: CASSLAGDIFSGNTIYF. The complete variable domain, with remaining parts taken from reference TRBV7-9 and TRBJ1-3, reads DTGVSQNPRHKITKRGQNVTFRCDPISEHNRLYWYRQTLGQGPEFLTYFQNEAQLEKSRLLSDRFSAERPKGSFSTLEIQRTEQGDSAMYLCASSLAGDIFSGNTIYFGEGSWLTVV.

The chain combines TRBV7-2 with TRBJ2-1; TRBD2 agrees at 8 bases. Germline trimming cut 2 bases from V and 8 bases from J; bases unmatched to any gene: 2. Germline CDR1 is SGHTA and CDR2 is FQGNSA. The CDR3 loop spans 13 amino acids. The CDR3, as DNA: TGTGCCAGCAGCTTAAGCGGGAGTCATGAGCAGTTCTTC. Its translation is CASSLSGSHEQFF. The entire variable domain, with the rest obtained from reference TRBV7-2 and TRBJ2-1, is as follows: GAGVSQSPSNKVTEKGKDVELRCDPISGHTALYWYRQSLGQGLEFLIYFQGNSAPDKSGLPSDRFSAERTGGSVSTLTIQRTQQEDSAVYLCASSLSGSHEQFFGPGTRLTVL.

This chain joins TRBV19 and TRBJ1-1; D is uncertain. CDR3 length equals 18 residues. The V and J ends lost 5 bases and 3 bases respectively, with 25 bases between them. The germline gives CDR1 LNHDA, CDR2 SQIVND (reference sequence). CDR3 loop: CASSRNRGGMAVDTEAFF. DNA for the CDR3: TGTGCCAGTAGTCGAAACCGGGGAGGGATGGCGGTGGACACTGAAGCTTTCTTT.

The chain links TRBV9 to TRBJ2-1; the match to TRBD2 covers 9 bases. The V segment lost 0 bases and the J segment 6 bases; nucleotides outside the gene matches: 4. CDR1 is SGDLS and CDR2 is YYNGEE in the germline V gene. This CDR3 has 15 residues. The CDR3 reads CASSVGSGSGNEQFF. The CDR3 nucleotides read TGTGCCAGCAGCGTAGGTAGCGGGAGTGGCAATGAGCAGTTCTTC.

The chain employs TRBV6-5 and TRBJ2-1; tentative D call: TRBD2 (5 bases). The CDR3 runs to 15 residues. CDR1 is MNHEY and CDR2 is SVGAGI in the germline V gene. Trimming cost V 3 bases and J 5 bases, with 14 bases left between them. The CDR3 spells CASSYSPSGNNEQFF. The CDR3, as DNA: TGTGCCAGCAGTTATTCTCCCAGCGGTAACAATGAGCAGTTCTTC.

The V call is TRBV20-1, the J call TRBJ1-1, with 9 bases that match TRBD1. V trimming: 7 bases; J trimming: 12 bases; junction bases outside the gene matches: 9. The germline gives CDR1 DFQATT, CDR2 SNEGSKA (reference sequence). This CDR3 region has 11 residues. The CDR3 is CSVRGTGRTFF. CDR3 coding DNA: TGCAGTGTAAGGGGGACAGGGAGAACTTTCTTT.